This record concerns one T cell receptor beta chain sequence. The sample is drawn from a study of cytomegalovirus exposure and HLA in healthy donors. PCR primers comprised 60 Vbeta and 13 Jbeta primers. Sequencing used immunoSEQ multiplex PCR; TCRdb keeps in-frame clones, though not all of them. The sample includes 95,000 to 150,000 clones, around 69% of them seen just once. Sequencing was done on a sample of PBMCs. The clonotype comes from a woman aged 35 to 49 in good health and CMV-seropositive.

The CDR3, as DNA: TGCAGCGTTGAACTCACAGGCGCTGAAGCTTTCTTT. This gives the protein CSVELTGAEAFF. The chain recombines TRBV29-1 with TRBJ1-1; TRBD1 is a possible D gene (5 bases). CDR1 is SQVTM and CDR2 is ANQGSEA in the germline V gene. The CDR3 length is 12 residues. V was clipped by 2 bases and J by 6 bases, with 10 bases between them.